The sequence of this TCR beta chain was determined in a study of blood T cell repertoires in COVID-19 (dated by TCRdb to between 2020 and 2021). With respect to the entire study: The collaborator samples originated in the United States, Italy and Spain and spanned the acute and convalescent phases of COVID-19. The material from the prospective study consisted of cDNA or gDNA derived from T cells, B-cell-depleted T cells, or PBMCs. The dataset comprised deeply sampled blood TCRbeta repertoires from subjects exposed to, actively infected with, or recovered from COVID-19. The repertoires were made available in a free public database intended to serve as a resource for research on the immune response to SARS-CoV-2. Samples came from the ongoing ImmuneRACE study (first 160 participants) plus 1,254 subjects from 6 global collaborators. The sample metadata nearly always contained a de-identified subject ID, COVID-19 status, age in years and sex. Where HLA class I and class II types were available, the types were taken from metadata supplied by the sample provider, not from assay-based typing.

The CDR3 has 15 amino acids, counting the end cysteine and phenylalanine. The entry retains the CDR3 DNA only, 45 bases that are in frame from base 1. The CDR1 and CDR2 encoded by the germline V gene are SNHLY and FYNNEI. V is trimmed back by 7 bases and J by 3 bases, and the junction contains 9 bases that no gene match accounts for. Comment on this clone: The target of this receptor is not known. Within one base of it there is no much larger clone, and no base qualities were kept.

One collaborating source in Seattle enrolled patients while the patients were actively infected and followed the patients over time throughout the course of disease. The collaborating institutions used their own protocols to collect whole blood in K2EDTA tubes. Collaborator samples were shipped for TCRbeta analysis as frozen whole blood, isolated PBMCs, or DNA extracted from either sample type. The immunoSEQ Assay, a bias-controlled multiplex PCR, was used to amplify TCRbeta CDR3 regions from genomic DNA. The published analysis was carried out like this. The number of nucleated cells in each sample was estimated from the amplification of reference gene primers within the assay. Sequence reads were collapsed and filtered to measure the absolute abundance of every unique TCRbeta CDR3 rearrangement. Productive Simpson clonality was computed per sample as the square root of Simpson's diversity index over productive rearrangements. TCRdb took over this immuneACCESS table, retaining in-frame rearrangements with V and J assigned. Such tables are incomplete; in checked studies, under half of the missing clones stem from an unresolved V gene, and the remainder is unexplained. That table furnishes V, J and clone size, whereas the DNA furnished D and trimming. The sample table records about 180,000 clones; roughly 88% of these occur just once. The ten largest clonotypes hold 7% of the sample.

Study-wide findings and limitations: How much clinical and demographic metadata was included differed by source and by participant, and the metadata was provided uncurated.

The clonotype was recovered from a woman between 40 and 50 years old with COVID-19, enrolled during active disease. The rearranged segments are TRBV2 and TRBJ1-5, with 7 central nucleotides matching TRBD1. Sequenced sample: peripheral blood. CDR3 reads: CASTYRGLSNQPQHF. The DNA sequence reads TGTGCCAGCACGTACAGGGGATTATCCAATCAGCCCCAGCATTTT.